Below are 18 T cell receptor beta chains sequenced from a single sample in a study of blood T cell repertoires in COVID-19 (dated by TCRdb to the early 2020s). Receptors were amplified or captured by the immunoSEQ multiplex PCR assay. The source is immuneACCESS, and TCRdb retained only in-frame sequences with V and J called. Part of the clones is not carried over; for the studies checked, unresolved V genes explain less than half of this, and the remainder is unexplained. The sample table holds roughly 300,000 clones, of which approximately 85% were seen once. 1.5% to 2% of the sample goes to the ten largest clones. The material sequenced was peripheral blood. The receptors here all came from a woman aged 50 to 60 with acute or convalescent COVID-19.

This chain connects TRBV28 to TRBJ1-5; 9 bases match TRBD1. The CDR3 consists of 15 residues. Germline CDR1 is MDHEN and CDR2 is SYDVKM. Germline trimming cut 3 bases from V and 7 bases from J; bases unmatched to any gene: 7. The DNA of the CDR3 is TGTGCCAGCAGTTTTGCGGACAGGGGTTACCAGCCCCAGCATTTT. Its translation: CASSFADRGYQPQHF.

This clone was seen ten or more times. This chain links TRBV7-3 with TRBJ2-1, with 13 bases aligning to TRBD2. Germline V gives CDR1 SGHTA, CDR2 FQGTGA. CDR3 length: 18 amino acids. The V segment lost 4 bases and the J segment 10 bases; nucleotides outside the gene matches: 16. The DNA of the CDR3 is TGTGCCAGCAGCTACCACGGACTAGCGGGAGACGGTGCGCCGGAGCAGTTCTTC. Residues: CASSYHGLAGDGAPEQFF.

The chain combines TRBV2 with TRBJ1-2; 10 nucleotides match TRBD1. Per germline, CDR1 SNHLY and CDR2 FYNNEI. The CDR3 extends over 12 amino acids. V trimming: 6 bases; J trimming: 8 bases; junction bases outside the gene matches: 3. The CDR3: CASRGTGDGYTF. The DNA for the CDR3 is TGTGCCAGCAGAGGGACAGGGGACGGCTACACCTTC.

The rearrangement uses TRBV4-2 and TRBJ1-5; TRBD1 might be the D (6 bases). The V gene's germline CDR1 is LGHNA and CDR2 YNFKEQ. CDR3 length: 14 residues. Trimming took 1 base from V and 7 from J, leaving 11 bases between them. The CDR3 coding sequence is TGTGCCAGCAGCCAAGCAGGGGCTGGGCAGCCCCAGCATTTT. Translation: CASSQAGAGQPQHF.

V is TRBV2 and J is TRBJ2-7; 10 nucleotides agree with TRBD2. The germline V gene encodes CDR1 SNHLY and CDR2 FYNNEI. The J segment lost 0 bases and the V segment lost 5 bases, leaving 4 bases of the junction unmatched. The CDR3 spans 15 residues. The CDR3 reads CASSYSGRLSYEQYF. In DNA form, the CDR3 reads TGTGCCAGCAGTTATAGCGGGAGGCTCTCCTACGAGCAGTACTTC.

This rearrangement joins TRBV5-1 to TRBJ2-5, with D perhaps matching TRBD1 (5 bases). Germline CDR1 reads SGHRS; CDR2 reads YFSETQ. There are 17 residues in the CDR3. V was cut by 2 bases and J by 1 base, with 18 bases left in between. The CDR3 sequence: CASSFLPSGRAQETQYF. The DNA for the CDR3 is TGCGCCAGCAGCTTTCTTCCGTCGGGCAGGGCCCAAGAGACCCAGTACTTC. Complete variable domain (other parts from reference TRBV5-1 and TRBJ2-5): KAGVTQTPRYLIKTRGQQVTLSCSPISGHRSVSWYQQTPGQGLQFLFEYFSETQRNKGNFPGRFSGRQFSNSRSEMNVSTLELGDSALYLCASSFLPSGRAQETQYFGPGTRLLVL.

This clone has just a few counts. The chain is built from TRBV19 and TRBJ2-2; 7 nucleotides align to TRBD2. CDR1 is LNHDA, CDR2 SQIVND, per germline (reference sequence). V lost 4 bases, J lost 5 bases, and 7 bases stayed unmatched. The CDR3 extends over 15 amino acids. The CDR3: CASSTQLAPTGELFF. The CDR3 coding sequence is TGTGCCAGTAGTACCCAACTAGCGCCGACCGGGGAGCTGTTTTTT.

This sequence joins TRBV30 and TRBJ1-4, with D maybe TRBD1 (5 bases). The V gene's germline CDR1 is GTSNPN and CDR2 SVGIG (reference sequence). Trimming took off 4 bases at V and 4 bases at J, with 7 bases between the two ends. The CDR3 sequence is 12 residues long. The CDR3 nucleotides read TGTGCCTGGAACAGGCTTAATGAAAAACTGTTTTTT. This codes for CAWNRLNEKLFF.

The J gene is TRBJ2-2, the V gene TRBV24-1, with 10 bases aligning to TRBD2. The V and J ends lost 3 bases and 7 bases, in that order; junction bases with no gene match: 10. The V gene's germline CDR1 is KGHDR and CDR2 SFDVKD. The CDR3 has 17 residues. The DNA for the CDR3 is TGTGCCACCAGTGATCCTAAGCGGGAGGGCCTCGGCGGGGAGCTGTTTTTT. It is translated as CATSDPKREGLGGELFF.

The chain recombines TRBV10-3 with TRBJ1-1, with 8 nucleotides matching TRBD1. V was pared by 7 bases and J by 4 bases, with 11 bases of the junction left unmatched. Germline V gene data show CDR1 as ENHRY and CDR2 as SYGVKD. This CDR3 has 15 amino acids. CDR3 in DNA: TGTGCCATCACCTCGACAGGGGAGTCGGGCACTGAAGCTTTCTTT. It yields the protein CAITSTGESGTEAFF.

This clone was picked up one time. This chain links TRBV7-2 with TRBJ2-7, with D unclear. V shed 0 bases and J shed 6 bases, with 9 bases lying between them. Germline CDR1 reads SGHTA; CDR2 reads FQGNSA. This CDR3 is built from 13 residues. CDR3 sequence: CASSLASNREQYF. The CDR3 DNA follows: TGTGCCAGCAGCTTAGCGAGTAACCGCGAGCAGTACTTC.

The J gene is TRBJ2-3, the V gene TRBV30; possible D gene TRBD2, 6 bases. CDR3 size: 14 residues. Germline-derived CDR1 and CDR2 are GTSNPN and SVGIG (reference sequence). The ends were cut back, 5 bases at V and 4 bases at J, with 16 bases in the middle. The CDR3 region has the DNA TGTGCCTGGGAGAAGGAGGGCCTCGCAGATACGCAGTATTTT. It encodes CAWEKEGLADTQYF. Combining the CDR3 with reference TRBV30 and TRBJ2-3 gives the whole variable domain SQTIHQWPATLVQPVGSPLSLECTVEGTSNPNLYWYRQAAGRGLQLLFYSVGIGQISSEVPQNLSASRPQDRQFILSSKKLLLSDSGFYLCAWEKEGLADTQYFGPGTRLTVL.

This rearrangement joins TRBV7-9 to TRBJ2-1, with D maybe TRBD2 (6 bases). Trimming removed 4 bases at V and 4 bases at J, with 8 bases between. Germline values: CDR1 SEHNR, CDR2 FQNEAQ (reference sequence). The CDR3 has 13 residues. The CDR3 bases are TGTGCCAGCAGCTCGGGACTTTACAATGAGCAGTTCTTC. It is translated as CASSSGLYNEQFF.

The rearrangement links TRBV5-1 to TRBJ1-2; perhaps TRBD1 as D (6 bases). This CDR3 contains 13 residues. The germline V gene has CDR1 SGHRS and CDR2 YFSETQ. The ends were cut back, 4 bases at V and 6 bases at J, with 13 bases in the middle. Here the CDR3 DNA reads TGCGCCAGCAGCGTACAGGGAGGGGATGGCTACACCTTC. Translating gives CASSVQGGDGYTF.

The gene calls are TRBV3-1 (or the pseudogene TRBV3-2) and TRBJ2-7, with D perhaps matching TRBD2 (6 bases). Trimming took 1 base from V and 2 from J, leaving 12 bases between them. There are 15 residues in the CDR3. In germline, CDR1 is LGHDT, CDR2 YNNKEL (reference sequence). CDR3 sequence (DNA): TGTGCCAGCAGCCAAGTCGGGGGTTCGACCTACGAGCAGTACTTC. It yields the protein CASSQVGGSTYEQYF.

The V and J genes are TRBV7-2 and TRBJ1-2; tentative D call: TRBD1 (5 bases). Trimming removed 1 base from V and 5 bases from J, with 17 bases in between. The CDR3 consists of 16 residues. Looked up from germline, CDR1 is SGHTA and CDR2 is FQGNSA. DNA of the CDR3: TGTGCCAGCAGCTTAGGCCCCCTGAGACAGCAGTATGGCTACACCTTC. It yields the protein CASSLGPLRQQYGYTF.

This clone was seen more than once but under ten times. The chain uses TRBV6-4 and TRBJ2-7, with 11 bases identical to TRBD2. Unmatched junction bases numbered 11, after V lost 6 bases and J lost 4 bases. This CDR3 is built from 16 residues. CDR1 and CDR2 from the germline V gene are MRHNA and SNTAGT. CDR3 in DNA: TGTGCCAGCAGGCTAACCGGGACTAGCGGAACATACGAGCAGTACTTC. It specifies CASRLTGTSGTYEQYF.

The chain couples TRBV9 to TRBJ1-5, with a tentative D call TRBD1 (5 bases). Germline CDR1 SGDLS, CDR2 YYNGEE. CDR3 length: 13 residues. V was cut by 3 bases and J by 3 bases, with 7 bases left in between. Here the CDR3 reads CASSAGINQPQHF. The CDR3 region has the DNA TGTGCCAGCAGCGCAGGGATCAATCAGCCCCAGCATTTT.